One sample yielded the 24 T cell receptor beta chains listed below, sequenced in a study of beta chain features in type 1 diabetes. The investigators reverse transcribed all of the isolated RNA, so they sequenced expressed TCRB transcripts. This table comes from immunoSEQ multiplex PCR, and its TCRdb copy is limited to in-frame clones, with some not included. This table has hundreds of thousands of clones, about 14% appearing once. Sequenced input: naive CD4+ T cells from blood. These receptors were obtained from a man between 18 and 35 years old in good health.

This clone was seen only a few times. The chain links TRBV4-3 to TRBJ2-1; 10 bases are shared with TRBD2. The V gene end was trimmed by 3 bases and the J gene end by 0 bases; junction bases not matched to a gene: 14. CDR1 is LGHNA and CDR2 is YSLEER in the germline V gene. The CDR3 is 20 residues long. The CDR3 coding sequence is TGCGCCAGCAGCCATGGACGCGGACTAGCGGTCCGAAGCTCCTACAATGAGCAGTTCTTC. As protein: CASSHGRGLAVRSSYNEQFF.

This clone was counted only a few times. The chain combines TRBV19 with TRBJ1-1; 7 nucleotides align to TRBD1. Germline V gene lookup returns CDR1 LNHDA and CDR2 SQIVND (reference sequence). Unmatched junction bases numbered 11, after V lost 9 bases and J lost 1 base. The CDR3 covers 15 residues. CDR3 amino acids: CASSGQVNWNTEAFF. The CDR3 region has the DNA TGTGCCAGCTCCGGACAGGTCAATTGGAACACTGAAGCTTTCTTT.

The gene calls are TRBV27 and TRBJ2-7, with TRBD1 matching 8 bases. This CDR3 has 14 amino acids. Germline-derived CDR1 and CDR2 are MNHEY and SMNVEV (reference sequence). J lost 4 bases, V lost 6 bases, and 8 bases had no gene match. CDR3 protein: CASRPRQGQYEQYF. Written as DNA, the CDR3 is TGTGCCAGCAGACCGCGACAGGGGCAATACGAGCAGTACTTC.

This clone was detected only a few times. CDR3 loop: CASSQDPGAGTDTQYF. The CDR3 DNA sequence: TGTGCCAGCAGCCAAGACCCAGGGGCTGGGACAGATACGCAGTATTTT. This chain uses TRBV14 with TRBJ2-3; D perhaps matches TRBD1 (6 bases). The germline gives CDR1 SGHDN, CDR2 FVKESK. With 0 bases removed from V and 3 bases from J, the gap between germline ends came to 13 bases. The CDR3 covers 16 residues.

This chain links TRBV5-1 with TRBJ2-5; TRBD1 might be the D (6 bases). The CDR3 has 14 amino acids. Trimming removed 4 bases at V and 6 bases at J, with 16 bases between. Germline CDR1 is SGHRS and CDR2 is YFSETQ. CDR3 residues: CASSPRPGEKTQYF. The CDR3 coding sequence is TGCGCCAGCAGCCCGCGTCCAGGGGAAAAGACCCAGTACTTC.

The CDR3: CASSPPGGLLTYEQYF. In nucleotides, the CDR3 is TGTGCCAGCTCACCCCCCGGTGGATTACTCACCTACGAGCAGTACTTC. This chain joins TRBV18 and TRBJ2-7; D not certain. The CDR3 covers 16 residues. CDR1 is KGHSH and CDR2 is LQKENI in the germline V gene. Trimming shortened V by 3 bases and J by 2 bases, and 17 bases separated the two germline ends.

The chain recombines TRBV7-9 with TRBJ2-4; 9 nucleotides align to TRBD1. CDR1 is SEHNR and CDR2 is FQNEAQ in the germline V gene (reference sequence). The CDR3 extends over 18 amino acids. Unmatched junction bases numbered 7, after V lost 1 base and J lost 0 bases. The CDR3 coding sequence is TGTGCCAGCAGCTTAGTCGGGACAGGGAGGCTAGCCAAAAACATTCAGTACTTC. This translates into CASSLVGTGRLAKNIQYF. Together with reference TRBV7-9 and TRBJ2-4, the CDR3 gives the full variable domain: DTGVSQNPRHKITKRGQNVTFRCDPISEHNRLYWYRQTLGQGPEFLTYFQNEAQLEKSRLLSDRFSAERPKGSFSTLEIQRTEQGDSAMYLCASSLVGTGRLAKNIQYFGAGTRLSVL.

This sequence joins TRBV10-3 and TRBJ2-3, with D hard to call. This CDR3 spans 14 amino acids. V was clipped by 4 bases and J by 0 bases, with 8 bases between them. Germline V gives CDR1 ENHRY, CDR2 SYGVKD. Here the CDR3 DNA reads TGTGCCATCAGTGTTGCCGGGAGCACAGATACGCAGTATTTT. This sequence encodes CAISVAGSTDTQYF.

The table lists this clone with a few counts. The V call is TRBV20-1, the J call TRBJ2-1; D perhaps matches TRBD1 (6 bases). CDR1 DFQATT and CDR2 SNEGSKA come from the germline V gene (reference sequence). The CDR3 extends over 10 amino acids. Trimming stripped 7 bases from V and 6 bases from J, with 7 bases between. This chain's CDR3 is CSGGRNEQFF. CDR3 sequence (DNA): TGCAGTGGGGGGCGCAATGAGCAGTTCTTC.

This rearrangement joins TRBV4-3 to TRBJ2-7; weak D call: TRBD1 (5 bases). CDR1 and CDR2 from the germline V gene are LGHNA and YSLEER. The CDR3 spans 12 residues. Trimming stripped 2 bases from V and 7 bases from J, with 9 bases between. CDR3 loop: CASSQIKGEQYF. The DNA for the CDR3 is TGCGCCAGCAGCCAAATAAAGGGGGAGCAGTACTTC.

This clone was detected a few times. Other DNA sequences in the same sample also yield this CDR3. The genes are TRBV29-1 and TRBJ1-5; 8 bases match TRBD1. Trimming took 4 bases from V and 6 from J; bases not matched to a gene: 5. There are 13 residues in the CDR3. Germline V gives CDR1 SQVTM, CDR2 ANQGSEA. The CDR3 loop is CSVAQGAGQPQHF. CDR3 DNA: TGCAGCGTTGCTCAGGGGGCGGGTCAGCCCCAGCATTTT.

This clone has only a few counts. The chain is built from TRBV10-3 and TRBJ2-7; D gene unclear. Trimming cost V 6 bases and J 2 bases, with 8 bases left between them. Germline assignment: CDR1 ENHRY and CDR2 SYGVKD. The CDR3 has 12 residues. The CDR3 is CAISGRTYEQYF. CDR3 sequence (DNA): TGTGCCATCAGCGGCAGGACCTACGAGCAGTACTTC.

This clone was detected only a few times. The rearrangement links TRBV19 to TRBJ2-7, with a tentative D call TRBD1 (6 bases). Germline V gene sequence: CDR1 LNHDA, CDR2 SQIVND (reference sequence). The CDR3 consists of 13 residues. The V end was cut by 7 bases, the J end by 2 bases, with 12 bases between. The CDR3 protein is CASKGDGTYEQYF. The CDR3, as DNA: TGTGCCAGTAAGGGGGACGGGACCTACGAGCAGTACTTC.

For this clone: This sample also contains other DNA sequences that code for the same CDR3. The V and J genes are TRBV28 and TRBJ2-1, with D perhaps matching TRBD2 (6 bases). Trimming removed 2 bases at V and 4 bases at J, with 9 bases between. This CDR3 is 14 amino acids long. The germline V gene encodes CDR1 MDHEN and CDR2 SYDVKM. CDR3 protein: CASSLVGTYNEQFF. For the CDR3, the DNA is TGTGCCAGCAGTTTAGTAGGGACTTACAATGAGCAGTTCTTC.

V is TRBV11-2 and J is TRBJ2-7; TRBD1 agrees at 12 bases. Germline CDR1 is SGHAT and CDR2 is FQNNGV. The CDR3 extends over 18 amino acids. Unmatched junction bases numbered 10, after V lost 1 base and J lost 3 bases. The CDR3 bases are TGTGCCAGCAGCTTAGTAGCCCGGGACAGGGGGCGGATCTACGAGCAGTACTTC. This sequence encodes CASSLVARDRGRIYEQYF.

The chain uses TRBV2 and TRBJ1-5; D may be TRBD1 (5 bases). In germline, CDR1 is SNHLY, CDR2 FYNNEI. V was shortened by 6 bases and J by 7 bases, with 16 bases between the two germline ends. The CDR3 is 14 residues long. The CDR3 sequence: CASRKEVRGQPQHF. The CDR3 nucleotides read TGTGCCAGCAGGAAGGAGGTTCGGGGCCAGCCCCAGCATTTT.

The chain joins TRBV9 to TRBJ2-1, with TRBD1 matching over 8 bases. The CDR3 totals 13 residues. CDR1 is SGDLS and CDR2 is YYNGEE in the germline V gene. V lost 5 bases to trimming and J lost 6 bases; unmatched junction nucleotides: 4. The chain's CDR3 is CASSKTGGNEQFF. CDR3 DNA sequence: TGTGCCAGCAGTAAAACAGGGGGCAATGAGCAGTTCTTC.

This chain joins TRBV27 and TRBJ2-7, with 7 bases matching TRBD1. Germline CDR1 MNHEY, CDR2 SMNVEV (reference sequence). V trimming: 6 bases; J trimming: 2 bases; junction bases outside the gene matches: 7. CDR3 size: 14 residues. CDR3 nucleotides: TGTGCCAGCAGCCACGAGGGGGCTACCTACGAGCAGTACTTC. It translates to CASSHEGATYEQYF.

The sample holds a few counts of this clone. The CDR3 nucleotides read TGTGCCACCAGCAGAGGTGGGGACCGGGGCAGAAGAGGGGATACGCAGTATTTT. It is translated as CATSRGGDRGRRGDTQYF. V and J are TRBV15 and TRBJ2-3; D tentatively reads TRBD1 or TRBD2 (5 bases each). Germline V gene sequence: CDR1 LNHNV, CDR2 YYDKDF (reference sequence). The CDR3 is made up of 18 amino acids. Trimming took off 1 base at V and 6 bases at J, with 23 bases between the two ends.

V gene TRBV7-3 combines with J gene TRBJ2-1, with 8 bases matching TRBD2. The CDR3 contains 19 residues. The V segment lost 0 bases and the J segment 0 bases; nucleotides outside the gene matches: 10. Looked up from germline, CDR1 is SGHTA and CDR2 is FQGTGA. CDR3 protein: CASSLTAGGTSSSYNEQFF. The CDR3 DNA is TGTGCCAGCAGCTTAACTGCGGGGGGAACCTCCAGCTCCTACAATGAGCAGTTCTTC.

This clone was detected a few times. This chain joins TRBV6-5 and TRBJ1-6; no clear D. V gave up 8 bases and J gave up 1 base, with 12 bases separating them. In germline, CDR1 is MNHEY, CDR2 SVGAGI. This CDR3 has 15 amino acids. The CDR3 DNA reads TGTGCCAGCCGTCGGGAAACATCCTATAATTCACCCCTCCACTTT. Protein: CASRRETSYNSPLHF.

The chain combines TRBV11-1 with TRBJ2-1, with 10 bases aligning to TRBD2. V was clipped by 5 bases and J by 6 bases; unmatched bases: 7. CDR1 and CDR2 (germline): SGHAT, FQDESV (reference sequence). CDR3 length: 15 residues. CDR3: CASSILAGAPNEQFF. CDR3 nucleotide sequence: TGTGCCAGCAGCATCCTAGCGGGGGCCCCCAATGAGCAGTTCTTC.

The rearrangement uses TRBV9 and TRBJ1-1; TRBD1 might be the D (5 bases). This CDR3 spans 17 amino acids. The ends were cut back, 3 bases at V and 0 bases at J, with 18 bases in the middle. Germline-derived CDR1 and CDR2 are SGDLS and YYNGEE. The CDR3 sequence is CASSAYGHLEMNTEAFF. The CDR3 nucleotides read TGTGCCAGCAGCGCCTACGGACACCTCGAAATGAACACTGAAGCTTTCTTT.

The chain joins TRBV18 to TRBJ2-2; D ambiguous. The germline gives CDR1 KGHSH, CDR2 LQKENI. V gave up 1 base and J gave up 1 base, with 7 bases separating them. The CDR3 loop spans 15 amino acids. This CDR3 reads CASSPRQGNTGELFF. CDR3 nucleotide sequence: TGTGCCAGCTCACCACGGCAAGGGAACACCGGGGAGCTGTTTTTT.